What follows are 29 T cell receptor beta chains derived from one specimen sequenced in a study of T cells in Graves' hyperthyroidism and ophthalmopathy. TCR beta CDR3 regions were amplified from RNA transcripts. Carried out on the TCR CDR3, a first-round RT-PCR used the HTBI primer set. TCRdb redid the calling of the multiplex PCR reads with MiXCR, one entry per CDR3 protein. The sample holds about 380,000 distinct CDR3 sequences, 13% seen once. The sequencing sample was made of blood. These TCRs come from a man aged 25-45 years with Graves' hyperthyroidism that later progressed to Graves' ophthalmopathy.

This clonotype was seen a few times. J is TRBJ2-7 and V is TRBV2, with 7 bases aligning to TRBD1. V was pared by 2 bases and J by 6 bases, with 7 bases of the junction left unmatched. The CDR3 has 14 amino acids. Germline CDR1 is SNHLY and CDR2 is FYNNEI. CDR3 loop: CASSETRDRGEQYF. For the CDR3, the DNA is TGTGCCAGCAGTGAAACCAGGGACAGAGGCGAGCAGTACTTC.

This clonotype has at least ten counts. This sequence joins TRBV5-1 and TRBJ1-1; D uncertain. Deletions cut 4 bases from V and 6 bases from J, with 13 bases between. CDR1 SGHRS and CDR2 YFSETQ come from the germline V gene. The CDR3 is 13 amino acids. The CDR3 sequence: CASSNSDGPEAFF. CDR3 nucleotide sequence: TGCGCCAGCAGCAACTCGGACGGACCTGAAGCTTTCTTT. Combining the CDR3 with reference TRBV5-1 and TRBJ1-1 gives the whole variable domain KAGVTQTPRYLIKTRGQQVTLSCSPISGHRSVSWYQQTPGQGLQFLFEYFSETQRNKGNFPGRFSGRQFSNSRSEMNVSTLELGDSALYLCASSNSDGPEAFFGQGTRLTVV.

This clonotype came up a few times. The chain links TRBV3-1 to TRBJ2-5; 11 nucleotides align to TRBD2. V trimming: 3 bases; J trimming: 0 bases; junction bases outside the gene matches: 9. The CDR3 runs 18 residues. Germline V gives CDR1 LGHDT, CDR2 YNNKEL (reference sequence). The CDR3: CASSQDIAGGPDQETQYF. CDR3 DNA sequence: TGTGCCAGCAGCCAGGACATAGCGGGGGGGCCTGACCAAGAGACCCAGTACTTC.

This clonotype was counted ten times or more. J is TRBJ2-1 and V is TRBV20-1, with D perhaps TRBD2 (6 bases). CDR3 length equals 16 residues. Per germline, CDR1 DFQATT and CDR2 SNEGSKA (reference sequence). V was cut by 0 bases and J by 2 bases, with 14 bases left in between. CDR3 residues: CSAREKHGGPYNEQFF. For the CDR3, the DNA is TGCAGTGCTAGAGAAAAGCACGGGGGTCCCTACAATGAGCAGTTCTTC.

The J gene is TRBJ2-7, the V gene TRBV6-5; D is uncertain. CDR1 is MNHEY, CDR2 SVGAGI, per germline. V was shortened by 0 bases and J by 1 base, with 13 bases between the two germline ends. This CDR3 is built from 16 residues. The CDR3, as DNA: TGTGCCAGCAGTTACTCGACCAGTACACCATCCTACGAGCAGTACTTC. It yields the protein CASSYSTSTPSYEQYF.

The chain recombines TRBV20-1 with TRBJ1-4, with D perhaps TRBD1 (6 bases). The CDR3 runs to 15 residues. The germline V gene encodes CDR1 DFQATT and CDR2 SNEGSKA (reference sequence). Trimming took off 6 bases at V and 0 bases at J, with 14 bases between the two ends. The CDR3 spells CSANRDGTTNEKLFF. CDR3 coding DNA: TGCAGTGCAAACAGGGACGGCACAACTAATGAAAAACTGTTTTTT.

This clonotype was seen only a few times. The chain combines TRBV30 with TRBJ2-1, with D unresolved. CDR3 length: 16 amino acids. The germline V and J ends were trimmed by 3 bases and 2 bases, with 17 bases remaining between them. The V gene's germline CDR1 is GTSNPN and CDR2 SVGIG (reference sequence). This CDR3 reads CAWSEVTGSPYNEQFF. The CDR3 nucleotides read TGTGCCTGGAGCGAGGTGACCGGGTCTCCCTACAATGAGCAGTTCTTC.

This clonotype was seen only a few times. V usage is TRBV27 and J usage is TRBJ1-5; D is perhaps TRBD1 (5 bases). This CDR3 is built from 14 residues. Per germline, CDR1 MNHEY and CDR2 SMNVEV (reference sequence). V was trimmed by 3 bases and J by 5 bases, leaving 11 bases between them. The CDR3 bases are TGTGCCAGCAGTTTTGGCAGGGAGGATCAGCCCCAGCATTTT. This encodes CASSFGREDQPQHF.

This clonotype showed up many times. In DNA form, the CDR3 reads TGTGCCAGCAGTCTCTCGAGGTCAGATACGCAGTATTTT. This sequence encodes CASSLSRSDTQYF. V and J are TRBV12-3 or TRBV12-4 and TRBJ2-3; D gene ambiguous. Between the trimmed V and J ends, which lost 5 bases and 4 bases, there was a span of 10 bases. The CDR3 sequence is 13 residues long.

This clonotype was counted between two and nine times. V gene TRBV5-1 combines with J gene TRBJ2-7, with 15 bases identical to TRBD2. The CDR3 contains 18 residues. The germline V gene encodes CDR1 SGHRS and CDR2 YFSETQ. V shed 4 bases and J 3 bases; nucleotides not matched to a gene: 11. The CDR3 protein is CASSPGTSGGRGNYEQYF. CDR3 DNA: TGCGCCAGCAGCCCCGGGACTAGCGGGGGGAGGGGAAACTACGAGCAGTACTTC.

In this sample, this clonotype turned up many times. This chain joins TRBV10-3 and TRBJ2-7; 8 positions agree with TRBD1. V lost 4 bases to trimming and J lost 6 bases; unmatched junction nucleotides: 2. CDR1 and CDR2 from the germline V gene are ENHRY and SYGVKD. The CDR3 consists of 12 residues. CDR3 in amino acids: CAISGTGTEQYF. CDR3 sequence (DNA): TGTGCCATCAGTGGGACAGGGACCGAGCAGTACTTC.

A few counts support this clonotype. The genes are TRBV18 and TRBJ2-2; TRBD1 matches 7 bases. The CDR3 runs 16 residues. Germline values: CDR1 KGHSH, CDR2 LQKENI. J was trimmed by 2 bases and V by 3 bases; bases with no gene match: 6. DNA of the CDR3: TGTGCCAGCTCACCCTCAAGACAGGGAAACACCGGGGAGCTGTTTTTT. Protein product: CASSPSRQGNTGELFF.

This clonotype was observed a few times. The chain joins TRBV20-1 to TRBJ2-7; 7 positions agree with TRBD1. Trimming removed 1 base from V and 3 bases from J; junction bases left unmatched: 6. Germline assignment: CDR1 DFQATT and CDR2 SNEGSKA (reference sequence). The CDR3 has 14 residues. The CDR3 DNA reads as TGCAGTGCTAGAGTTAGGGGGCGCGTCTACGAGCAGTACTTC. It is translated as CSARVRGRVYEQYF.

The table lists this clonotype with a few counts. J is TRBJ1-2 and V is TRBV20-1, with a possible D match to TRBD1 (6 bases). The CDR3 consists of 13 residues. The germline CDR1 and CDR2 sequences are DFQATT and SNEGSKA (reference sequence). Trimming removed 5 bases at V and 2 bases at J, with 12 bases between. CDR3 sequence reads: CSALAQGNYGYTF. DNA for the CDR3: TGCAGTGCTTTAGCCCAGGGGAACTATGGCTACACCTTC.

This clonotype was detected only a few times. The V gene is TRBV12-5, the J gene TRBJ2-3; D is ambiguous. CDR1 is LGHNT and CDR2 is FRNRAP in the germline V gene. Trimming removed 0 bases from V and 2 bases from J, with 15 bases in between. CDR3 length: 17 residues. In nucleotides, the CDR3 is TGTGCTAGTGGTTTGGTACTTTCCGACATACCCACAGATACGCAGTATTTT. Its translation is CASGLVLSDIPTDTQYF.

This CDR3 is CASSQDPGRFYGYTF. The CDR3, as DNA: TGCGCCAGCAGCCAAGATCCGGGACGGTTCTATGGCTACACCTTC. This chain uses TRBV4-1 with TRBJ1-2, with D possibly being TRBD1 (5 bases). The CDR3 length is 15 residues. Germline V CDR1 and CDR2: MGHRA, YSYEKL. Trimming cost V 0 bases and J 4 bases, with 12 bases left between them.

This clonotype appeared many times. The genes are TRBV28 and TRBJ1-6; D ambiguous. The CDR3 runs 11 residues. Germline CDR1 is MDHEN and CDR2 is SYDVKM. Trimming took off 5 bases at V and 9 bases at J, with 5 bases between the two ends. The CDR3 DNA sequence: TGTGCCAGCAGTAATATTTCACCCCTCCACTTT. This encodes CASSNISPLHF.

This clonotype was counted between two and nine times. The CDR3 loop reads CSARTGLSAEAFF. CDR3 bases: TGCAGTGCACGGACAGGTTTAAGCGCTGAAGCTTTCTTT. This sequence joins TRBV20-1 and TRBJ1-1; 7 bases agree with TRBD1. The CDR3 sequence is 13 residues long. CDR1 is DFQATT and CDR2 is SNEGSKA in the germline V gene (reference sequence). J gave up 6 bases and V 6 bases, and 10 bases lay outside the gene matches.

The CDR3 loop is CASRQNRGLVNEKLFF. CDR3 in DNA: TGTGCCAGCAGGCAAAACAGGGGGCTGGTTAATGAAAAACTGTTTTTT. The chain has TRBV6-1 and TRBJ1-4; 9 bases are a match to TRBD1. This CDR3 comprises 16 residues. V shed 6 bases and J 4 bases; nucleotides not matched to a gene: 9. Germline values: CDR1 MNHNS, CDR2 SASEGT.

In this sample, this clonotype turned up many times. The chain uses TRBV10-3 and TRBJ2-3, with D maybe TRBD1 (5 bases). Germline assignment: CDR1 ENHRY and CDR2 SYGVKD. The CDR3 spans 14 residues. V was clipped by 3 bases and J by 4 bases, with 11 bases between them. CDR3 region: CAISDPGLPDTQYF. CDR3 bases: TGTGCCATCAGTGACCCAGGGTTACCAGATACGCAGTATTTT.

This clonotype was picked up many times. The chain's CDR3 is CASSYSSQGDEQFF. The CDR3 DNA sequence: TGTGCCAGCAGTTACTCGTCGCAGGGGGATGAGCAGTTCTTC. The V gene is TRBV6-5, the J gene TRBJ2-1; TRBD1 matches 7 bases. After removal of 0 bases from V and 8 bases from J, the junction contained 4 bases not matched to a gene. The germline V gene has CDR1 MNHEY and CDR2 SVGAGI. The CDR3 runs 14 residues.

This clonotype has ten or more counts. This chain joins TRBV7-2 and TRBJ2-1; 7 nucleotides match TRBD1. V shed 2 bases, J shed 6 bases, and the junction held 4 bases outside the gene matches. Germline CDR1 is SGHTA and CDR2 is FQGNSA. The CDR3 sequence is 14 residues long. The CDR3 region has the DNA TGTGCCAGCAGCTTACGGGACAGAATCAATGAGCAGTTCTTC. Its protein is CASSLRDRINEQFF.

This clonotype was observed many times. V and J are TRBV20-1 and TRBJ2-5; a possible D gene is TRBD2 (6 bases). This CDR3 contains 12 residues. Looked up from germline, CDR1 is DFQATT and CDR2 is SNEGSKA (reference sequence). The germline V and J ends were trimmed by 4 bases and 5 bases, with 11 bases remaining between them. CDR3 sequence reads: CSAMKSGETQYF. As DNA, the CDR3 is TGCAGTGCTATGAAGAGCGGGGAGACCCAGTACTTC.

The gene calls are TRBV6-2 or TRBV6-3 and TRBJ1-1; D gene uncertain. This CDR3 contains 15 residues. Germline values: CDR1 MNHEY, CDR2 SVGEGT. The V and J ends lost 0 bases and 6 bases respectively, with 14 bases between them. The CDR3 nucleotides read TGTGCCAGCAGTTACTCCACATCTCGACGGCCTGAAGCTTTCTTT. It translates to CASSYSTSRRPEAFF.

Ten or more counts support this clonotype. The chain has TRBV11-3 and TRBJ2-1; D possibly corresponds to TRBD2 (7 bases). Germline values: CDR1 SGHNT, CDR2 YENEEA. The ends were cut back, 2 bases at V and 8 bases at J, with 16 bases in the middle. The CDR3 has 15 residues. CDR3 region: CASSLWGGPYDEQFF. CDR3 bases: TGTGCCAGCAGCTTATGGGGGGGGCCTTACGATGAGCAGTTCTTC.

The rearrangement links TRBV6-9 to TRBJ2-3, with 12 bases lining up with TRBD2. This CDR3 region has 16 residues. Trimming at V came to 4 bases and at J to 5 bases, leaving 7 bases not matched to a gene. Per germline, CDR1 MNHGY and CDR2 SVAAGI. This CDR3 reads CASSSLAGGPLDTQYF. The CDR3 region has the DNA TGTGCCAGCAGTTCACTAGCGGGGGGACCACTAGATACGCAGTATTTT.

This clonotype occurred once. At one of its ends the junction is not consistent with the germline gene, which may arise from a read error. The V call is TRBV11-3, the J call TRBJ1-1; a possible D gene is TRBD1 (5 bases). The CDR3 totals 19 residues. Germline V gene sequence: CDR1 SGHNT, CDR2 YENEEA. CDR3 DNA sequence: TGTGCCAGCAGCTTATATTTAAGTTTACTCGACAGCGGGAACAGTGAAGCTTTCTTT. Its protein product is CASSLYLSLLDSGNSEAFF.

This clonotype has only a few counts. The rearrangement uses TRBV27 and TRBJ2-1; D might be TRBD2 (7 bases). From germline, CDR1 is MNHEY and CDR2 SMNVEV (reference sequence). This CDR3 is built from 16 residues. The ends were cut back, 0 bases at V and 4 bases at J, with 13 bases in the middle. The chain's CDR3 is CASSLSGGGGYNEQFF. Written as DNA, the CDR3 is TGTGCCAGCAGTTTATCAGGGGGGGGTGGTTACAATGAGCAGTTCTTC.

The chain combines TRBV19 with TRBJ2-3, with 8 bases lining up with TRBD1. Per the germline V gene, CDR1 is LNHDA and CDR2 is SQIVND (reference sequence). This CDR3 is 17 amino acids long. V dropped 2 bases and J dropped 2; count of bases not matched to a gene: 9. As DNA, the CDR3 is TGTGCCAGTAGTATATCGACAGGGGCCTTTACCACAGATACGCAGTATTTT. It encodes CASSISTGAFTTDTQYF.